The 12 T cell receptor beta chains reported below all come from one sample, sequenced in a study of post-analysis software for immune sequencing data. These receptors are not linked to any known antigen. Study conclusions and caveats: Roughly five TRBV segments, including TRBV5-6, TRBV5-1 and TRBV20-1, were more frequent in patients than controls.

Researchers reported that TCR beta cDNA libraries carried unique molecular identifiers. One entry per CDR3 protein results from TCRdb running MiXCR on the PCR reads. The table shows 650,000 to 850,000 distinct CDR3 sequences, with approximately 57% occurring only once. The sample consisted of blood. The receptors originated from a girl aged 10 to 17 with multiple sclerosis.

This clonotype turned up a few times. The V and J genes are TRBV12-5 and TRBJ1-5; a weak D match, TRBD1 (6 bases). The V gene's germline CDR1 is LGHNT and CDR2 FRNRAP. This CDR3 contains 16 residues. With 3 bases removed from V and 0 bases from J, the gap between germline ends came to 12 bases. CDR3 nucleotide sequence: TGTGCTAGTGGTTTCTACCGGGACATTAGCAATCAGCCCCAGCATTTT. It yields the protein CASGFYRDISNQPQHF.

About this clonotype: An end of the junction does not agree with germline; a read error may underlie this. V is TRBV9 and J is TRBJ1-1; D unresolved. CDR3 length equals 16 residues. The V gene's germline CDR1 is SGDLS and CDR2 YYNGEE. DNA of the CDR3: TGTGCCAGCAGCGTAGTCCCATCCGGATTGAATACTGAAGCTTTCTTT. It encodes CASSVVPSGLNTEAFF.

This sequence joins TRBV5-1 and TRBJ2-7; 10 bases are shared with TRBD1. Germline CDR1 and CDR2: SGHRS and YFSETQ. The CDR3 has 15 residues. V was pared by 4 bases and J by 5 bases, with 9 bases of the junction left unmatched. The CDR3 spells CASSQLGQGSHEQYF. CDR3 DNA sequence: TGCGCCAGCAGCCAGTTGGGACAGGGGTCCCACGAGCAGTACTTC.

Concerning this clonotype: The junction differs from germline at one of its ends, possibly a read error. The CDR3 spells CSARDGGHSNQQFF. In DNA, the CDR3 is TGCAGTGCTAGAGATGGGGGACACAGCAATCAGCAGTTCTTC. The gene calls are TRBV20-1 and TRBJ2-1; maybe TRBD1 (6 bases). The germline V gene encodes CDR1 DFQATT and CDR2 SNEGSKA (reference sequence). This CDR3 region has 14 residues.

J is TRBJ1-1 and V is TRBV5-1; no clear D. V lost 5 bases to trimming and J lost 1 base, with 9 bases between them. The CDR3 has 13 amino acids. The germline V gene has CDR1 SGHRS and CDR2 YFSETQ. The CDR3 bases are TGCGCCAGCAGAATATCTCCGAACACTGAAGCTTTCTTT. It yields the protein CASRISPNTEAFF.

The chain carries TRBV15 and TRBJ2-3; the match to TRBD1 covers 11 bases. Per germline, CDR1 LNHNV and CDR2 YYDKDF (reference sequence). The CDR3 covers 16 residues. V trimming: 1 base; J trimming: 3 bases; junction bases outside the gene matches: 3. The CDR3 nucleotides are TGTGCCACCAGCAGAGGCGGGACAGGGGGGACAGATACGCAGTATTTT. It encodes CATSRGGTGGTDTQYF.

This sequence joins TRBV7-2 and TRBJ2-7; unclear D gene. Germline loops: CDR1 SGHTA, CDR2 FQGNSA. CDR3 length equals 13 residues. The germline V and J ends were trimmed by 2 bases and 4 bases, with 9 bases remaining between them. The CDR3 nucleotides are TGTGCCAGCAGCTTACAAACAACGTACGAGCAGTACTTC. Its translation: CASSLQTTYEQYF.

This clonotype was recorded once. The chain links TRBV27 to TRBJ2-5; TRBD2 matches at 7 bases. The CDR3 consists of 14 residues. The germline CDR1 and CDR2 sequences are MNHEY and SMNVEV (reference sequence). The V and J ends lost 2 bases and 2 bases, in that order; junction bases with no gene match: 2. The CDR3 region has the DNA TGTGCCAGCAGTTTAACTAGCGAGCAAGAGACCCAGTACTTC. It yields the protein CASSLTSEQETQYF.

This clonotype was counted between two and nine times. This rearrangement joins TRBV20-1 to TRBJ2-7; unclear D gene. The CDR3 is 14 residues long. Germline V gene lookup returns CDR1 DFQATT and CDR2 SNEGSKA (reference sequence). V dropped 2 bases and J dropped 3 bases, with 14 bases sitting between them. CDR3 nucleotide sequence: TGCAGTGCTAGAAATCCTGCGGAAGGCTACGAGCAGTACTTC. This gives the protein CSARNPAEGYEQYF.

This clonotype is a singleton in its sample. The V gene is TRBV20-1, the J gene TRBJ1-2; D not certain. CDR3 size: 11 residues. V lost 3 bases to trimming and J lost 3 bases, with 5 bases between them. CDR1 is DFQATT, CDR2 SNEGSKA, per germline (reference sequence). The CDR3 DNA reads TGCAGTGCTAGGAGTCACTATGGCTACACCTTC. Translation: CSARSHYGYTF.

J is TRBJ2-3 and V is TRBV20-1, with D perhaps matching TRBD1 or TRBD2 (5 bases each). V lost 6 bases to trimming and J lost 2 bases, with 18 bases between them. The CDR3 loop spans 15 amino acids. In germline, CDR1 is DFQATT, CDR2 SNEGSKA (reference sequence). The CDR3 bases are TGCAGTGCGCCGGGACCCACCGAAGCCACAGATACGCAGTATTTT. Protein: CSAPGPTEATDTQYF.

The gene calls are TRBV5-6 and TRBJ2-7; the match to TRBD1 covers 7 bases. The germline gives CDR1 SGHDT, CDR2 YYEEEE. V lost 0 bases, J lost 10 bases, and 10 bases stayed unmatched. This CDR3 region has 14 residues. CDR3 sequence (DNA): TGTGCCAGCAGCTTGGGGGGACAGCAACCGGCCCAGTACTTC. This translates into CASSLGGQQPAQYF.